This TCR beta chain emerged from a study of blood T cell repertoires in COVID-19. Whole-study context: The United States, Italy and Spain supplied acute and convalescent COVID-19 samples. The analysed material was cDNA or gDNA that came from T cells, B-cell-depleted T cells, or PBMCs.

J was trimmed by 3 bases and V by 0 bases; bases with no gene match: 4. This CDR3 is 15 amino acids long. Germline V CDR1 and CDR2: SGHVS, FQNEAQ. In the original processing: Amplifying reference gene primers gave estimates of nucleated cell counts. Generated by immunoSEQ multiplex PCR, the TCRdb table keeps only in-frame clones and is missing some. V and J calls and clone size are as listed in that table; D and trimming were resolved from the DNA. This sample has just under 55,000 clones, with about four fifths found just once. The sequencing input was peripheral blood. The sequence came from an older woman with acute or convalescent COVID-19. This chain connects TRBV7-8 to TRBJ1-2, with 7 bases aligning to TRBD1. The CDR3 DNA reads as TGTGCCAGCAGCTTAGCGACAGGGACCTACTATGGCTACACCTTC. Amino acid sequence: CASSLATGTYYGYTF. Variable domain in full (rest from reference TRBV7-8 and TRBJ1-2): GAGVSQSPRYKVAKRGQDVALRCDPISGHVSLFWYQQALGQGPEFLTYFQNEAQLDKSGLPSDRFFAERPEGSVSTLKIQRTQQEDSAVYLCASSLATGTYYGYTFGSGTRLTVV.